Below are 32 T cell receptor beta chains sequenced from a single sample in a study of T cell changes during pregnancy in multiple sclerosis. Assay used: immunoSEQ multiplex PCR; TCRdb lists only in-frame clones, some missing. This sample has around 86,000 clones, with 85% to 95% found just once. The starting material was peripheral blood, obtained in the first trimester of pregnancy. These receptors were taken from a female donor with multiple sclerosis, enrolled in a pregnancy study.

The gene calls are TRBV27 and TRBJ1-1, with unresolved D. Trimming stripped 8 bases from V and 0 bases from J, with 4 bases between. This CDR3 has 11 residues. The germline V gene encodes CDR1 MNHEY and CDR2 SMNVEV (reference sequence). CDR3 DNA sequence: TGTGCCAGCCAGTTGAACACTGAAGCTTTCTTT. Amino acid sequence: CASQLNTEAFF.

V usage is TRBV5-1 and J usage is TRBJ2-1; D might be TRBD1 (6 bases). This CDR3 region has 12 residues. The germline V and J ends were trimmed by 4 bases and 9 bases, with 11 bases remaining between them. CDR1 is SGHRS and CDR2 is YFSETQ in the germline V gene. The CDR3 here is CASSLQGSEQFF. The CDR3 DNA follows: TGCGCCAGCAGCCTACAGGGAAGTGAGCAGTTCTTC.

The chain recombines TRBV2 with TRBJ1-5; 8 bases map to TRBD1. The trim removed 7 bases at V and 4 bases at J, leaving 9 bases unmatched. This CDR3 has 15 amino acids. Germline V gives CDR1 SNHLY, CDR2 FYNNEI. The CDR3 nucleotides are TGTGCCAGCACCGTGACTACAGGGGGGAATCAGCCCCAGCATTTT. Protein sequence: CASTVTTGGNQPQHF.

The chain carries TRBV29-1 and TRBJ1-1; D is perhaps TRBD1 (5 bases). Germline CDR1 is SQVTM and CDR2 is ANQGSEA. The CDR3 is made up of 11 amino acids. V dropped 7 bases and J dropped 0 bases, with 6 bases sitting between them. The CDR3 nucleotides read TGCAGCGCCAGGGTGAACACTGAAGCTTTCTTT. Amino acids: CSARVNTEAFF. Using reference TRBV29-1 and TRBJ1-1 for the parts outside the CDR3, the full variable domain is SAVISQKPSRDICQRGTSLTIQCQVDSQVTMMFWYRQQPGQSLTLIATANQGSEATYESGFVIDKFPISRPNLTFSTLTVSNMSPEDSSIYLCSARVNTEAFFGQGTRLTVV.

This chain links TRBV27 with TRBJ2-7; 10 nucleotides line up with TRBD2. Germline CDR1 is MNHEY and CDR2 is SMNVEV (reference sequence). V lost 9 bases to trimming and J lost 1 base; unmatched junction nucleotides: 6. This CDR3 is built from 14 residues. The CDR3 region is CASSLAGRSYEQYF. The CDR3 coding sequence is TGTGCCAGTTCACTAGCGGGAAGGTCCTACGAGCAGTACTTC.

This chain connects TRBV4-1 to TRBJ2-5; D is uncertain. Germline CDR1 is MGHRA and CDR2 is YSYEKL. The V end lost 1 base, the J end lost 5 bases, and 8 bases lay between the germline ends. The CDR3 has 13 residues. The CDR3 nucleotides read TGCGCCAGCAGCCAAGCGCTACTGGAGACCCAGTACTTC. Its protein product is CASSQALLETQYF.

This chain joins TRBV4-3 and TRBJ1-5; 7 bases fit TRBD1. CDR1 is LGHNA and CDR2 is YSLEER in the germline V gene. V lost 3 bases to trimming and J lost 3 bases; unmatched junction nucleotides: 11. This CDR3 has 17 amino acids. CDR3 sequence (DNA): TGCGCCAGCAGCCACTTCTTCCCGGGACAGTCCAATCAGCCCCAGCATTTT. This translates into CASSHFFPGQSNQPQHF.

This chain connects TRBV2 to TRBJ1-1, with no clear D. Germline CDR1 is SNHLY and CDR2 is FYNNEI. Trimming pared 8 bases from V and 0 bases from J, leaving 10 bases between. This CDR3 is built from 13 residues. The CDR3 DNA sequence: TGTGCCAGCCAAGCCCGGGTGAACACTGAAGCTTTCTTT. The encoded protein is CASQARVNTEAFF.

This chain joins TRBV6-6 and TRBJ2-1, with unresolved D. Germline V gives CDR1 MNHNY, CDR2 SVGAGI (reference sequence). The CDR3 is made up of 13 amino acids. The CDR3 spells CAAASFSYNEQFF. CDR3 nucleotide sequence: TGTGCGGCGGCTTCCTTCTCCTACAATGAGCAGTTCTTC.

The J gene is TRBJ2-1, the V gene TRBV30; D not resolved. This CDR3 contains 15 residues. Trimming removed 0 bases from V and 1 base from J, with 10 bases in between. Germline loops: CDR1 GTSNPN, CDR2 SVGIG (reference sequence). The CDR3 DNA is TGTGCCTGGAGTGTACGAGCGCCTTCCTACAATGAGCAGTTCTTC. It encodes CAWSVRAPSYNEQFF.

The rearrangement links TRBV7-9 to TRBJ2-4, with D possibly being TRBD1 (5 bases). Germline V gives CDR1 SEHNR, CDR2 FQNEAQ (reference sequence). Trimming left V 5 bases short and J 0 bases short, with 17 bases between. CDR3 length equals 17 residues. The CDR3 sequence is CASSRGAAEIAKNIQYF. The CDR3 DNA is TGTGCCAGCAGCAGGGGCGCGGCAGAGATAGCCAAAAACATTCAGTACTTC.

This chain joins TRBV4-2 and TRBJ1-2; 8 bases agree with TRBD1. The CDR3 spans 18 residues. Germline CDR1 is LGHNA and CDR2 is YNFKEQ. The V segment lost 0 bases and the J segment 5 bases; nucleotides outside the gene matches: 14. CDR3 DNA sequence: TGTGCCAGCAGCCAAGAAAAGGGGACAGGTCATATTATGTATGGCTACACCTTC. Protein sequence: CASSQEKGTGHIMYGYTF.

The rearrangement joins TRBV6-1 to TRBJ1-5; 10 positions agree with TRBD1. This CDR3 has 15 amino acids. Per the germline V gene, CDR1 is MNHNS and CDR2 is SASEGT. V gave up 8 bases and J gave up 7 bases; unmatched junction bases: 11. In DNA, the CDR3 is TGTGCCAGCTCCGAGGAGACAGGGGGCCGACAGCCCCAGCATTTT. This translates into CASSEETGGRQPQHF.

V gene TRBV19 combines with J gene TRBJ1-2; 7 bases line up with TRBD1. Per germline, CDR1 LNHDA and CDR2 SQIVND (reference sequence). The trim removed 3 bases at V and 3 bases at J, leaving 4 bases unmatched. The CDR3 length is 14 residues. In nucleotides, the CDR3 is TGTGCCAGTAGTATTGACAGGGACCACTATGGCTACACCTTC. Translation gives CASSIDRDHYGYTF.

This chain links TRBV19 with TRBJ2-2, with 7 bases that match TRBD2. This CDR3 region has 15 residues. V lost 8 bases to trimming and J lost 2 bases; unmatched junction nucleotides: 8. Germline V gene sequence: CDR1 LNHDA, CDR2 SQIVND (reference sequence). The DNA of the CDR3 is TGTGCCAGTCTCCGGACGGGGGGAAACACCGGGGAGCTGTTTTTT. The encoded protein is CASLRTGGNTGELFF. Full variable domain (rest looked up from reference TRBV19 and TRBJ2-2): DGGITQSPKYLFRKEGQNVTLSCEQNLNHDAMYWYRQDPGQGLRLIYYSQIVNDFQKGDIAEGYSVSREKKESFPLTVTSAQKNPTAFYLCASLRTGGNTGELFFGEGSRLTVL.

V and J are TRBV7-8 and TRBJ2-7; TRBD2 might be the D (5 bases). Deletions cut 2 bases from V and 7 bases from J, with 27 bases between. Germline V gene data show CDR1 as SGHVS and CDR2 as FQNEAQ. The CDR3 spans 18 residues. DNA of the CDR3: TGTGCCAGCAGCTTACCTCCCGGCGCCCGGAGTAGACGAGGGGAGCAGTACTTC. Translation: CASSLPPGARSRRGEQYF.

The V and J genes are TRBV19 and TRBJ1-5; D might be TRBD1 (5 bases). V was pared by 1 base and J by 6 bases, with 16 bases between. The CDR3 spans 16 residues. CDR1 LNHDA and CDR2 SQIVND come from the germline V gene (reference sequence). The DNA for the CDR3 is TGTGCCAGTAGTATAGTTCCAGGGATGAGTGGTCAGCCCCAGCATTTT. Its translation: CASSIVPGMSGQPQHF.

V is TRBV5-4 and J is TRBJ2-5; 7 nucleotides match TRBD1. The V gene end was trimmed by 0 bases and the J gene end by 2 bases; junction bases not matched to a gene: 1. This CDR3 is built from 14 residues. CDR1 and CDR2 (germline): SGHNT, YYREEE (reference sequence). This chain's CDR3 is CASSLAGQQETQYF. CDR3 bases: TGTGCCAGCAGCTTGGCGGGACAGCAAGAGACCCAGTACTTC.

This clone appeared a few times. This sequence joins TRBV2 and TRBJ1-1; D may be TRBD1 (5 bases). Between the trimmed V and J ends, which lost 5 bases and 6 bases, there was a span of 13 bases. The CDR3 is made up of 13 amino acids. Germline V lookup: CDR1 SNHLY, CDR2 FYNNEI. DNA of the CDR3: TGTGCCAGCAGTTCAGGGTACACCCCTGAAGCTTTCTTT. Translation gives CASSSGYTPEAFF.

The CDR3 is CASSLVLGGEQYF. The CDR3 nucleotides are TGCGCCAGCAGCTTGGTGTTGGGAGGCGAGCAGTACTTC. The genes are TRBV5-1 and TRBJ2-7, with D maybe TRBD2 (6 bases). V was shortened by 0 bases and J by 6 bases, with 10 bases between the two germline ends. Looked up from germline, CDR1 is SGHRS and CDR2 is YFSETQ. The CDR3 totals 13 residues. Full variable domain (outside the CDR3, taken from reference TRBV5-1 and TRBJ2-7): KAGVTQTPRYLIKTRGQQVTLSCSPISGHRSVSWYQQTPGQGLQFLFEYFSETQRNKGNFPGRFSGRQFSNSRSEMNVSTLELGDSALYLCASSLVLGGEQYFGPGTRLTVT.

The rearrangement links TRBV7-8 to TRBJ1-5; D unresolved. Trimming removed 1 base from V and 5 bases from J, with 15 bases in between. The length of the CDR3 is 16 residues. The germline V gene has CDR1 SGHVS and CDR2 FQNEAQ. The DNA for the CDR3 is TGTGCCAGCAGCTTAGATATTGGGAAGGGAGATCAGCCCCAGCATTTT. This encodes CASSLDIGKGDQPQHF. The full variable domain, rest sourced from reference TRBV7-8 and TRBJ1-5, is GAGVSQSPRYKVAKRGQDVALRCDPISGHVSLFWYQQALGQGPEFLTYFQNEAQLDKSGLPSDRFFAERPEGSVSTLKIQRTQQEDSAVYLCASSLDIGKGDQPQHFGDGTRLSIL.

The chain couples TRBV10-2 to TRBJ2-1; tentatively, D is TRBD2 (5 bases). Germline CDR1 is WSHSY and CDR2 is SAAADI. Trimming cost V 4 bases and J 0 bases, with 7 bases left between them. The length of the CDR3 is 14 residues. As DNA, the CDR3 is TGCGCCAGCAGTGGTGGGAGCTCCTACAATGAGCAGTTCTTC. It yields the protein CASSGGSSYNEQFF.

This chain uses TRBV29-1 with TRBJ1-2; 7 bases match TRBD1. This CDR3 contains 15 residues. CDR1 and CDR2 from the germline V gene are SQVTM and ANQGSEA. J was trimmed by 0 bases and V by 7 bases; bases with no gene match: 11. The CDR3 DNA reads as TGCAGCGCTACAGGGGAAGGGGACTCTAACTATGGCTACACCTTC. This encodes CSATGEGDSNYGYTF.

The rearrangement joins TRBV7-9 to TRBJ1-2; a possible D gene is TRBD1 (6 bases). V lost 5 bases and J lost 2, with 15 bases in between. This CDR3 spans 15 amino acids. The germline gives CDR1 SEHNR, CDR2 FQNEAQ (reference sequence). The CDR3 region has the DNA TGTGCCAGCAGCCCTCCGGGACAAAACAACTATGGCTACACCTTC. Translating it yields CASSPPGQNNYGYTF.

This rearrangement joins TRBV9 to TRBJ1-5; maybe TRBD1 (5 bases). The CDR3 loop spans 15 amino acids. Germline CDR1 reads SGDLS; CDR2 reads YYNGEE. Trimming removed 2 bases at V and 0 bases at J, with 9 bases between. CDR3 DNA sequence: TGTGCCAGCAGCGTCTCAGGGTATAGCAATCAGCCCCAGCATTTT. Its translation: CASSVSGYSNQPQHF.

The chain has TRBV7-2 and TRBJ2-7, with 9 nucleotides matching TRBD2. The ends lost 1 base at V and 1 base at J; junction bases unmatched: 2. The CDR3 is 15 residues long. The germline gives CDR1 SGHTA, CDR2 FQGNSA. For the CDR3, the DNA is TGTGCCAGCAGCTTAGTCGCGGGAGGGTCCTACGAGCAGTACTTC. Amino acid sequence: CASSLVAGGSYEQYF.

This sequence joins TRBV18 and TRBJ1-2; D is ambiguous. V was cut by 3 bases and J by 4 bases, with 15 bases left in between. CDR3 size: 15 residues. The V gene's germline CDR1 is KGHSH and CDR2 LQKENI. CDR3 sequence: CASSPVPAQVYGYTF. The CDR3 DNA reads TGTGCCAGCTCACCCGTACCGGCCCAGGTCTATGGCTACACCTTC.

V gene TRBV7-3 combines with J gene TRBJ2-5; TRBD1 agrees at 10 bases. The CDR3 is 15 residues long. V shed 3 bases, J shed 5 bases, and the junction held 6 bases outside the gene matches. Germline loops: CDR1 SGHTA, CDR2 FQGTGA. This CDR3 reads CASSLTGGARETQYF. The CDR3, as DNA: TGTGCCAGCAGCTTGACAGGGGGCGCGAGGGAGACCCAGTACTTC.

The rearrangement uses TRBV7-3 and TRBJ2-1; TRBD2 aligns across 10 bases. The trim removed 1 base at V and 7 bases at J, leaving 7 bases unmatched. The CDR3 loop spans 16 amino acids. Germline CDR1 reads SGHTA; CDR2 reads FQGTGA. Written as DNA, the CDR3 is TGTGCCAGCAGCTTAAATCCAGCGGGGGGGCGGAATGAGCAGTTCTTC. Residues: CASSLNPAGGRNEQFF.

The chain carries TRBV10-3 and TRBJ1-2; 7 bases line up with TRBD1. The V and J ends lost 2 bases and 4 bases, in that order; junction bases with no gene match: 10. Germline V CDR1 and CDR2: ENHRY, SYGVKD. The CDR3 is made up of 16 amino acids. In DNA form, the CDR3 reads TGTGCCATCAGTGAGCCATCATTTCGGGACAGCTATGGCTACACCTTC. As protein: CAISEPSFRDSYGYTF.

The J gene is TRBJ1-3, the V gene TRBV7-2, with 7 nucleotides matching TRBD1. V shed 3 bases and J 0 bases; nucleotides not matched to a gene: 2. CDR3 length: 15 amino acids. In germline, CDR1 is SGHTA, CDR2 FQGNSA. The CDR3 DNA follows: TGTGCCAGCAGCTTCCGGGACAGCTCTGGAAACACCATATATTTT. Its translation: CASSFRDSSGNTIYF.

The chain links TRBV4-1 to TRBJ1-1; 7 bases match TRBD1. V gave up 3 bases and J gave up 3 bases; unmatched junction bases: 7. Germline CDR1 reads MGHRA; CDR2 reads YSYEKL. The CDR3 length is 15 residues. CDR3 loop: CASSHPPTGHTEAFF. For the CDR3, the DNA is TGCGCCAGCAGCCATCCTCCGACAGGGCACACTGAAGCTTTCTTT.